This T cell receptor beta chain appears in the sequencing data of a study of blood T cell repertoires in COVID-19. Study information: COVID-19 samples collected from the United States, Italy and Spain covered acute and convalescent phases. PBMCs, B-cell-depleted T cells, or T cells were the source of the cDNA or gDNA that made up the material.

Of note for this clone: The junction departs from the called germline gene at one end, perhaps through a read error.

Original handling: Cell counts per sample came from amplifying reference gene primers. Data came from immunoSEQ multiplex PCR; TCRdb stores just in-frame clones and leaves some out. The D gene and trimming were derived from the DNA, and the V and J assignments and clone size from that table. The data show fewer than 250,000 clones, 88% seen once. CDR3 length: 12 amino acids. Germline-derived CDR1 and CDR2 are MNHEY and SVGAGI. V gene TRBV6-5 combines with J gene TRBJ2-1, with 10 nucleotides matching TRBD1. The sample taken for sequencing was peripheral blood. This clonotype was obtained from a man aged 65 to 79 with acute or convalescent COVID-19. CDR3 loop: CASSSQTGGKVF. The CDR3 DNA follows: TGTGCCAGCAGTTCCCAGACAGGGGGCAAAGTCTTC.